Listed below are T cell receptor beta chains from one sample, sequenced in a study of blood T cells in healthy people across ages. TCRdb re-called the 5' RACE reads with MiXCR, one entry per CDR3 protein. The data hold roughly 1,000,000 distinct CDR3 sequences, with about 23% observed a single time. In addition, the sample was reused for a study of T cells of mothers and their children.

Sequencing was carried out using blood. Every receptor here comes from a girl aged 2-10 years in good health. The CDR3 runs from the conserved cysteine through the conserved F or W. A D gene is named only where the DNA matches it firmly. Some rows have no size entry. The others give once, few or many, or a class for an expanded clone.

>-|TRBJ2-6|TRBV29-1|few
TGCAGCGTTGTAGGGGTAACCTCTGGGGCCAACGTCCTGACTTTC
CSVVGVTSGANVLTF
>TRBD2|TRBJ2-1|TRBV5-1|-
TGCGCCAGCAGCTTGCTGACTAGCGGGATCAATGAGCAGTTCTTC
CASSLLTSGINEQFF
>-|TRBJ2-2|TRBV6-5|few
TGTGCCAGCACGTCATATGGTCTCCGGGAGCTGTTTTTT
CASTSYGLRELFF
>-|TRBJ1-6|TRBV12-3/TRBV12-4|few
TGTGCCAGCAGTTTTAGGGCCAGTTCACCCCTCCACTTT
CASSFRASSPLHF
>TRBD1|TRBJ2-5|TRBV20-1|-
TGCAGTGCGTTCCGGGACAGGGGGCAGCAGACCCAGTACTTC
CSAFRDRGQQTQYF
>-|TRBJ2-1|TRBV5-1|many
TGCGCCAGCAGCCCGACTAGTAGCTCCTACAATGAGCAGTTCTTC
CASSPTSSSYNEQFF
>-|TRBJ1-2|TRBV29-1|few
TGCAGCGTTGAAGATCGGGGGTTCAGCTATGGCTACACCTTC
CSVEDRGFSYGYTF
>-|TRBJ1-1|TRBV20-1|once
TGCAGTGCTATCCCCATGGGGCTGTTGACTGAAGCTTTCTTT
CSAIPMGLLTEAFF
>-|TRBJ2-1|TRBV3-1|once
TGTGCCAGCAGCCAAGTACACTACAATGAGCAGTTCTTC
CASSQVHYNEQFF
>-|TRBJ2-7|TRBV20-1|few
TGCAGTGCTAGAGATCGGTCCAGGGTTGCCTACGAGCAGTACTTC
CSARDRSRVAYEQYF
>-|TRBJ1-4|TRBV27|-
TGTGCCAGCAGCTCCAGGGTCGCTAATGAAAAACTGTTTTTT
CASSSRVANEKLFF
>TRBD1|TRBJ1-4|TRBV4-2|-
TGTGCCAGCAGCCAAGGGACCTTCCCGGGACAGGGGACTGGTGAAAAACTGTTTTTT
CASSQGTFPGQGTGEKLFF
>TRBD1|TRBJ2-5|TRBV6-1|-
TGTGCCAGCAGTGAATGGGAGCAGGGGGCGGGGGAGACCCAGTACTTC
CASSEWEQGAGETQYF
>TRBD2|TRBJ2-2|TRBV4-1|few
TGCGCCAGCAGCCCCCCTAGCGGGAGTGTCGTCGGGGAGCTGTTTTTT
CASSPPSGSVVGELFF
>TRBD2|TRBJ2-3|TRBV7-9|few
TGTGCCAGCAGCCCCCTCCGCGCGGGGGGGCCCAATACGCAGTATTTT
CASSPLRAGGPNTQYF
>-|TRBJ2-2|TRBV18|few
TGTGCCAGCTCACCATTGGGGGGAACGAACACCGGGGAGCTGTTTTTT
CASSPLGGTNTGELFF
>-|TRBJ2-5|TRBV7-2|few
TGTGCCAGCAGCATGTCACTAGGGAAAGAGACCCAGTACTTC
CASSMSLGKETQYF
>TRBD1|TRBJ1-5|TRBV7-6|few
TGTGCCAGCAGCTTAAGTCCAGGGGGCGAGGTCTGGGGTCAGCCCCAGCATTTT
CASSLSPGGEVWGQPQHF
>-|TRBJ1-1|TRBV20-1|few
TGCAGTGCTAGATTGTATCGGCCAGGGCGAGGGGACACTGAAGCTTTCTTT
CSARLYRPGRGDTEAFF
>-|TRBJ2-1|TRBV6-6|few
TGTGCCAGCAGTTACGGTGACAATGAGCAGTTCTTC
CASSYGDNEQFF
>-|TRBJ2-1|TRBV12-3/TRBV12-4|few
TGTGCCAGCAGTTTAGTTGAGGGGGGAAGTGAGCAGTTCTTC
CASSLVEGGSEQFF
>-|TRBJ1-2|TRBV4-2|-
TGTGCCAGCAGCCAAGATTCTCAGGGTTACACCTTC
CASSQDSQGYTF
>-|TRBJ2-5|TRBV5-6|many
TGTGCCAGCAGCTTGGATGGGGGAGTTACAGAGACCCAGTACTTC
CASSLDGGVTETQYF
>-|TRBJ2-1|TRBV6-2/TRBV6-3|few
TGTGCCAGCAGTTACTTTTCTTTTTACAATGAGCAGTTCTTC
CASSYFSFYNEQFF
>TRBD1|TRBJ2-7|TRBV28|-
TGTGCCAGCAGTTGGGGGACAGGGGGAATCTCCTACGAGCAGTACTTC
CASSWGTGGISYEQYF
>-|TRBJ2-5|TRBV29-1|few
TGCACAACTCGGGACTGGGACCAGACCCAGTACTTC
CTTRDWDQTQYF
>-|TRBJ2-7|TRBV6-2/TRBV6-3|-
TGTGCCAGCAGTTACTCATTTGGCTCTTACGAGCAGTACTTC
CASSYSFGSYEQYF
>TRBD2|TRBJ2-5|TRBV10-3|-
TGTGCCATCAGTGAGGGCGGGACTAGCGGGAGTTCGCTACAAGAGACCCAGTACTTC
CAISEGGTSGSSLQETQYF
>TRBD2|TRBJ2-2|TRBV27|few
TGTGCCAGCAGTTTGTATAGCGGGAGGGCCGGCACCGGGGAGCTGTTTTTT
CASSLYSGRAGTGELFF
>-|TRBJ1-1|TRBV20-1|-
TGCAGTGCTACGTCAGGGTCGAGGGAAACTGAAGCTTTCTTT
CSATSGSRETEAFF
>-|TRBJ1-6|TRBV10-3|many
TGTGCCATCAGTAATCCGCCGAGCTCCTATAATTCACCCCTCCACTTT
CAISNPPSSYNSPLHF
>-|TRBJ1-3|TRBV7-8|-
TGTGCCAGCAGCTTAGAAACTGGAAACACCATATATTTT
CASSLETGNTIYF
>-|TRBJ2-7|TRBV7-8|-
TGTGCCAGCAGCCCCCGTGTATGGGACACCTTCTACGAGCAGTACTTC
CASSPRVWDTFYEQYF
>-|TRBJ1-2|TRBV29-1|-
TGCAGCGTCTCACAGGCTAACTATGGCTACACCTTC
CSVSQANYGYTF
>-|TRBJ2-3|TRBV7-2|-
TGTGCCAGCAGCTCGCCACTCTGGGGGGATACGCAGTATTTT
CASSSPLWGDTQYF
>TRBD2|TRBJ2-2|TRBV4-2|-
TGTGCCAGCAGCCAAGTTGGTCTAGCGGGGGGTACCGGGGAGCTGTTTTTT
CASSQVGLAGGTGELFF
>-|TRBJ2-5|TRBV29-1|few
TGCAGCGTTGATCAGGGCGGAGAGACCCAGTACTTC
CSVDQGGETQYF
>-|TRBJ1-6|TRBV4-3|-
TGCGCCAGCAGCCAAATAGGGGGTAATTCACCCCTCCACTTT
CASSQIGGNSPLHF
>-|TRBJ1-1|TRBV27|-
TGTGCCGGCAGTTCACTGGGCGGGACCGCCTCTGAAGCTTTCTTT
CAGSSLGGTASEAFF
>TRBD2|TRBJ2-7|TRBV14|-
TGTGCCAGCAGCCAAGAAATTGGACTAGCGGCCTACGAGCAGTACTTC
CASSQEIGLAAYEQYF
>TRBD1|TRBJ2-1|TRBV7-9|few
TGTGCCAGCAGCCTGGACAGGGGGCCAGGTAATGAGCAGTTCTTC
CASSLDRGPGNEQFF